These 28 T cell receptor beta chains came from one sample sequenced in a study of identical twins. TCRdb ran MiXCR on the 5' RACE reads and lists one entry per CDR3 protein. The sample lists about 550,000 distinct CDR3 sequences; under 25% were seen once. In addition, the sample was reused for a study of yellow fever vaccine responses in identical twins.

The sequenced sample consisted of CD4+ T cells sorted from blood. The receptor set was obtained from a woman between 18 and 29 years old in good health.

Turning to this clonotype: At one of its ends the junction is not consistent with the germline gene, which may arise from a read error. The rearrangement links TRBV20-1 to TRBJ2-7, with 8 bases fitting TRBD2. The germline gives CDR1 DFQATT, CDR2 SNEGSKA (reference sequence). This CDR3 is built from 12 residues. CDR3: CSASGSGREQYF. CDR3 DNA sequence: TGCAGCGCTAGCGGGTCAGGTAGGGAGCAGTACTTC.

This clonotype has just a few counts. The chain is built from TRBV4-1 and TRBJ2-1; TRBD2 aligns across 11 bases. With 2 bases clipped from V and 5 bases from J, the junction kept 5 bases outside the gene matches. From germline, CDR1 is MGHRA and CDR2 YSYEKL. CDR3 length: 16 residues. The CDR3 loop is CASSQHIAGGNNEQFF. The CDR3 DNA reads TGCGCCAGCAGCCAACATATAGCGGGAGGGAACAATGAGCAGTTCTTC.

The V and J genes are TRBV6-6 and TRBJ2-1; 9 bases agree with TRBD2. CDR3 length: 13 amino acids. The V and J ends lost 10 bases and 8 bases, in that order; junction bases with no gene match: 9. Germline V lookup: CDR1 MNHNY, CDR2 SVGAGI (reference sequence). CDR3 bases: TGTGCCACCACAAGCGGGGGGCAGGATGAGCAGTTCTTC. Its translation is CATTSGGQDEQFF.

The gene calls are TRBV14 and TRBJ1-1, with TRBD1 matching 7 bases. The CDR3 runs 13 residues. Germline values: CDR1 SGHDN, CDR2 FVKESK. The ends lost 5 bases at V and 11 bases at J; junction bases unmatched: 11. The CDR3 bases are TGTGCCAGCAGCGCCGGCAGGGGGATGGAGGCTTTCTTT. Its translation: CASSAGRGMEAFF.

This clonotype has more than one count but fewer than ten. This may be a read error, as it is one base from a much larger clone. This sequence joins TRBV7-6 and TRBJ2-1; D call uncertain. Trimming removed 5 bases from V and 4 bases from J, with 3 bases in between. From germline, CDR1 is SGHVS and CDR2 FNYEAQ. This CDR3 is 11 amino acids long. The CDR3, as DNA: TGTGCCAGCAGCGTATACAATGAGCAGTTCTTC. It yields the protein CASSVYNEQFF. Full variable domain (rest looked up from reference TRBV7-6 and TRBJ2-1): GAGVSQSPRYKVTKRGQDVALRCDPISGHVSLYWYRQALGQGPEFLTYFNYEAQQDKSGLPNDRFSAERPEGSISTLTIQRTEQRDSAMYRCASSVYNEQFFGPGTRLTVL.

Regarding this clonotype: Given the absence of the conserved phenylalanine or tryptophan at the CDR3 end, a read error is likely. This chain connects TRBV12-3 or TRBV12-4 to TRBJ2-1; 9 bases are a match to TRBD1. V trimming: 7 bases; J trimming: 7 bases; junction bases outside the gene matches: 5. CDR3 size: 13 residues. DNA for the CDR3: TGTGCCAGCAATCGACAGGGGGGAAATGAGCAGTTCCTC. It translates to CASNRQGGNEQFL.

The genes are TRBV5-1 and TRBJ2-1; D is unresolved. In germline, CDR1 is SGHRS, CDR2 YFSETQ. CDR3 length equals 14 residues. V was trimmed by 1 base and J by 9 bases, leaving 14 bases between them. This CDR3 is CASSLTSPQREQFF. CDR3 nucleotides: TGCGCCAGCAGCTTGACTTCTCCTCAACGTGAGCAGTTCTTC.

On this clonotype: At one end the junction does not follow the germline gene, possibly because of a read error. CDR3 nucleotide sequence: TGTGCCAGGAGCTTGGGGCTCGTGTGCGGGGAGCTGTTTTTT. This gives the protein CARSLGLVCGELFF. The chain is built from TRBV5-3 and TRBJ2-2; TRBD1 is a possible D gene (5 bases). TRBV5-3 is classed as an ORF, of uncertain function. The CDR3 extends over 14 amino acids.

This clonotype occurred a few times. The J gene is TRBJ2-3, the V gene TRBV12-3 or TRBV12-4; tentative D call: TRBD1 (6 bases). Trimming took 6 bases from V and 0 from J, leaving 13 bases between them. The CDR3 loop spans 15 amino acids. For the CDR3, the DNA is TGTGCCAGCAGCCACCGAGGGGGAAGCACAGATACGCAGTATTTT. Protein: CASSHRGGSTDTQYF.

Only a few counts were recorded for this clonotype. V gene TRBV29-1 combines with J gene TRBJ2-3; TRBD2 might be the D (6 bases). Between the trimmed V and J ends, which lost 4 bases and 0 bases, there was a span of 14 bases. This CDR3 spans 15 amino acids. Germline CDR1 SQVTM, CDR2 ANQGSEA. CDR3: CSVVGGRGSTDTQYF. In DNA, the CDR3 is TGCAGCGTTGTCGGGGGAAGGGGTAGCACAGATACGCAGTATTTT.

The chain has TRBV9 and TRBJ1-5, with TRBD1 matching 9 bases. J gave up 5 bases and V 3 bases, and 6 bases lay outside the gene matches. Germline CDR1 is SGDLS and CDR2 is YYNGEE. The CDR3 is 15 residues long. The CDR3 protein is CASSEGQGNYQPQHF. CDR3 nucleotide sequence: TGTGCCAGCAGCGAGGGACAGGGAAACTATCAGCCCCAGCATTTT.

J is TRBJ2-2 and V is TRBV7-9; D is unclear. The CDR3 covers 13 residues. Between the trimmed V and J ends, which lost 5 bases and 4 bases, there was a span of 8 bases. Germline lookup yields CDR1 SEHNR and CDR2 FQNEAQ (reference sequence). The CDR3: CASSPYRTGELFF. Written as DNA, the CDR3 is TGTGCCAGCAGCCCCTACCGCACCGGGGAGCTGTTTTTT.

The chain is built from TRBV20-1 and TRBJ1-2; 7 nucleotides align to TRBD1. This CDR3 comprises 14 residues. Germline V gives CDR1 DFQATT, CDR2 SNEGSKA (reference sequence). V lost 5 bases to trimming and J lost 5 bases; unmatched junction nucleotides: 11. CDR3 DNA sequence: TGCAGTGCTCAAGCCCCCGGGACAGCATATGGCTACACCTTC. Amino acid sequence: CSAQAPGTAYGYTF.

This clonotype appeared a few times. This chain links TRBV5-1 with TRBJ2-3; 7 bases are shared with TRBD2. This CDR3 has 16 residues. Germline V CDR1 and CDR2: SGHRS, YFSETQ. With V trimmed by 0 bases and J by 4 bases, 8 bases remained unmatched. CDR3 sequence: CASSLAVDSGADTQYF. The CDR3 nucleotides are TGCGCCAGCAGCTTGGCCGTCGACAGCGGGGCAGATACGCAGTATTTT.

CDR3 coding DNA: TGCGCCAGCTGCTCACTAGCGGGAGGGCCCGAGCAGTACTTC. Its protein is CASCSLAGGPEQYF. This chain links TRBV5-1 with TRBJ2-7; 13 nucleotides line up with TRBD2. Germline V gene lookup returns CDR1 SGHRS and CDR2 YFSETQ. This CDR3 is 14 amino acids long. Germline trimming cut 7 bases from V and 6 bases from J; bases unmatched to any gene: 7.

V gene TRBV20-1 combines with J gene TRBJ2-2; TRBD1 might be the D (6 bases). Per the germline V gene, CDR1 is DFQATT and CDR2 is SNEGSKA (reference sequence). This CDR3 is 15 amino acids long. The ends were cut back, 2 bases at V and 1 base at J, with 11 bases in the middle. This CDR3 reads CSARKPGQNTGELFF. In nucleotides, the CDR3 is TGCAGTGCTAGAAAACCGGGACAGAACACCGGGGAGCTGTTTTTT.

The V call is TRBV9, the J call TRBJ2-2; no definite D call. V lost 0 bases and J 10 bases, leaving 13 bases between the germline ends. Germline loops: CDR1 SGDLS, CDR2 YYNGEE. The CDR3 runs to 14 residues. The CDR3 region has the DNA TGTGCCAGCAGCGTAGGTTCCCTCCCCGTGGAGCTGTTTTTT. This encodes CASSVGSLPVELFF.

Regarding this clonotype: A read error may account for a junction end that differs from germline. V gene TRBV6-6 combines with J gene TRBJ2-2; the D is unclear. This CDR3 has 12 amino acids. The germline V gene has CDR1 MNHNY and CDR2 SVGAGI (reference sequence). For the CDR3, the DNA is TGTGCCAGCAAGGGCAACATCGGGGAGCTGTTTTTT. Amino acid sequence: CASKGNIGELFF.

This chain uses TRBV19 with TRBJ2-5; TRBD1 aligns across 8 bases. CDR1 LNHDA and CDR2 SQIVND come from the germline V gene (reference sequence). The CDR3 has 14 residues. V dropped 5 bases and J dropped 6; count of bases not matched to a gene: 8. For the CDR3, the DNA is TGTGCCAGTAGTCAAACAGGGGGGAGGAAGACCCAGTACTTC. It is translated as CASSQTGGRKTQYF.

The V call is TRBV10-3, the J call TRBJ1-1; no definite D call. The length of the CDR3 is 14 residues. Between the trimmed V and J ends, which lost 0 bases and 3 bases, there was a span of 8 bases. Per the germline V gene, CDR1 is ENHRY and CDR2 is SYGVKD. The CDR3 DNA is TGTGCCATCAGTGAGTCCTTTTGGGACACTGAAGCTTTCTTT. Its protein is CAISESFWDTEAFF.

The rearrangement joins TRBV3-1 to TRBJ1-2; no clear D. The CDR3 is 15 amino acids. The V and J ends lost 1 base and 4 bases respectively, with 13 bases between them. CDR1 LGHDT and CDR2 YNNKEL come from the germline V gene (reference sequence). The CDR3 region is CASSQGGSGIYGYTF. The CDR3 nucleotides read TGTGCCAGCAGCCAAGGAGGGTCGGGGATCTATGGCTACACCTTC.

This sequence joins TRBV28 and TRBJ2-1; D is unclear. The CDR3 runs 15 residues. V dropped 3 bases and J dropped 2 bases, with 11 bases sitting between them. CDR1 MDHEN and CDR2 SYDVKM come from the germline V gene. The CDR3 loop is CASSLRIATYNEQFF. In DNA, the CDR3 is TGTGCCAGCAGTTTGCGAATCGCGACCTACAATGAGCAGTTCTTC. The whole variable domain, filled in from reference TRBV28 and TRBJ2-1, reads DVKVTQSSRYLVKRTGEKVFLECVQDMDHENMFWYRQDPGLGLRLIYFSYDVKMKEKGDIPEGYSVSREKKERFSLILESASTNQTSMYLCASSLRIATYNEQFFGPGTRLTVL.

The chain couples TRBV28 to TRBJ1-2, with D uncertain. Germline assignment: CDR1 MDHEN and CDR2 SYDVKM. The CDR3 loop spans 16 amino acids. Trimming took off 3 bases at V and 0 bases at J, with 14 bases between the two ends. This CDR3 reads CASSFWVTRANYGYTF. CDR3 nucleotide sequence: TGTGCCAGCAGTTTTTGGGTCACTCGGGCTAACTATGGCTACACCTTC.

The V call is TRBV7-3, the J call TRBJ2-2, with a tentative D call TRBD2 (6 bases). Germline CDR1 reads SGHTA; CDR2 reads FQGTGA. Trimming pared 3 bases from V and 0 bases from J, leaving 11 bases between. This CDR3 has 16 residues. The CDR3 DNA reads TGTGCCAGCAGCTTCCGTGCGGGATCGAACACCGGGGAGCTGTTTTTT. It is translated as CASSFRAGSNTGELFF.

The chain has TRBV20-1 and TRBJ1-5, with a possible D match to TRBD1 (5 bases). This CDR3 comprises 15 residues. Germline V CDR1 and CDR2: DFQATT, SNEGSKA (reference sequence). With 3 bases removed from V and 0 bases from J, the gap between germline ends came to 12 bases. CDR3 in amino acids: CSARRDSYSNQPQHF. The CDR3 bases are TGCAGTGCTAGGCGTGACAGCTATAGCAATCAGCCCCAGCATTTT.

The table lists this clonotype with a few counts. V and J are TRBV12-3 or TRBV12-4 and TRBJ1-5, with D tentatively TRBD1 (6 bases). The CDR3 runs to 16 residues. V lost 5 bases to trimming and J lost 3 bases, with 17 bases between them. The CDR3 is CASSMSGVGNNQPQHF. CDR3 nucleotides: TGTGCCAGCAGTATGTCAGGGGTTGGGAACAATCAGCCCCAGCATTTT.

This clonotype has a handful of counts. CDR3 sequence reads: CASKGQGGTEAFF. The CDR3 region has the DNA TGCGCCAGTAAAGGACAGGGGGGCACTGAAGCTTTCTTT. This sequence joins TRBV10-1 and TRBJ1-1; 10 nucleotides agree with TRBD1. The CDR3 has 13 residues. Germline V CDR1 and CDR2: WNHNN, SYGVQD (reference sequence). J was trimmed by 4 bases and V by 9 bases; bases with no gene match: 5.

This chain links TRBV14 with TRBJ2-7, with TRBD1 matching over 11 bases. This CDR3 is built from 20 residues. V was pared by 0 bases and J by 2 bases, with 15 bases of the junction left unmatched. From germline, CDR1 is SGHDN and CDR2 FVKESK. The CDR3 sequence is CASSQDNPWIPGQGAYEQYF. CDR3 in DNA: TGTGCCAGCAGCCAAGATAACCCCTGGATCCCGGGACAGGGGGCCTACGAGCAGTACTTC.